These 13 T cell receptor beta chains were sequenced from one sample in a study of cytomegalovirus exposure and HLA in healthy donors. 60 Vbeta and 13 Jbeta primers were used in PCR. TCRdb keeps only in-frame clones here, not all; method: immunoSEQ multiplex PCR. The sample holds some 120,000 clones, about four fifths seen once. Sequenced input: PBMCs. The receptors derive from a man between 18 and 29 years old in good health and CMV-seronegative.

The CDR3: CASSPPGLQGYEALNSPLHF. The CDR3 bases are TGTGCCAGCTCACCACCGGGCTTGCAGGGGTATGAGGCTCTCAATTCACCCCTCCACTTT. V and J are TRBV18 and TRBJ1-6; tentative D call: TRBD1 (6 bases). V was clipped by 0 bases and J by 7 bases, with 25 bases between them. The germline CDR1 and CDR2 sequences are KGHSH and LQKENI. This CDR3 has 20 amino acids.

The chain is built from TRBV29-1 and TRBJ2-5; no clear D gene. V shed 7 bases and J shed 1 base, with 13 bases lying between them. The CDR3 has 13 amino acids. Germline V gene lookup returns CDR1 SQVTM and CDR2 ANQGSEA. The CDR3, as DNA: TGCAGCGCCCGAGGAGCCGGCCAAGAGACCCAGTACTTC. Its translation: CSARGAGQETQYF.

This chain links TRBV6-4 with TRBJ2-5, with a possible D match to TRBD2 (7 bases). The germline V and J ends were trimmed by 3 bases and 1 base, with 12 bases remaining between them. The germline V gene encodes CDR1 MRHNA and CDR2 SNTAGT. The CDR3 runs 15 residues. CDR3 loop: CASSEVGGAQETQYF. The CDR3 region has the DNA TGTGCCAGCAGTGAAGTGGGGGGGGCCCAAGAGACCCAGTACTTC.

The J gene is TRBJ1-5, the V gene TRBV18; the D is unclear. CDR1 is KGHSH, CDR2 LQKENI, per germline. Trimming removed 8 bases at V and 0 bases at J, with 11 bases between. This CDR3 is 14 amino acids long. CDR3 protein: CASRGMYSNQPQHF. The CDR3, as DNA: TGTGCCAGCCGGGGAATGTATAGCAATCAGCCCCAGCATTTT.

The CDR3 DNA follows: TGTGCCAGCTCAGGGGCCGGGTACTCCTACAATGAGCAGTTCTTC. Amino acid sequence: CASSGAGYSYNEQFF. V gene TRBV18 combines with J gene TRBJ2-1; weak D call: TRBD1 (5 bases). V lost 5 bases, J lost 0 bases, and 11 bases lay in between. This CDR3 region has 15 residues. Germline V gene sequence: CDR1 KGHSH, CDR2 LQKENI. The full variable domain, rest sourced from reference TRBV18 and TRBJ2-1, is NAGVMQNPRHLVRRRGQEARLRCSPMKGHSHVYWYRQLPEEGLKFMVYLQKENIIDESGMPKERFSAEFPKEGPSILRIQQVVRGDSAAYFCASSGAGYSYNEQFFGPGTRLTVL.

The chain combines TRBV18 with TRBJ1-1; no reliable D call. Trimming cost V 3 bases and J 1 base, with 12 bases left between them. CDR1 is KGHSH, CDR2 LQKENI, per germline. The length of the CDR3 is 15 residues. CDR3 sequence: CASSPQNSGNTEAFF. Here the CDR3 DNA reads TGTGCCAGCTCACCCCAAAACTCAGGGAACACTGAAGCTTTCTTT.

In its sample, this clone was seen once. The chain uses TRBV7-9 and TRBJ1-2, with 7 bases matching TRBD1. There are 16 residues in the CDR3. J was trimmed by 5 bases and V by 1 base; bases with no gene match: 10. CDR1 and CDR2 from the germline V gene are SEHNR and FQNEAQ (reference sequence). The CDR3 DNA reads TGTGCCAGCAGCTTAGTGTGGGACAGTGGTCCTTATGGCTACACCTTC. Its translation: CASSLVWDSGPYGYTF. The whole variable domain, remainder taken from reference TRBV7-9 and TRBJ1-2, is DTGVSQNPRHKITKRGQNVTFRCDPISEHNRLYWYRQTLGQGPEFLTYFQNEAQLEKSRLLSDRFSAERPKGSFSTLEIQRTEQGDSAMYLCASSLVWDSGPYGYTFGSGTRLTVV.

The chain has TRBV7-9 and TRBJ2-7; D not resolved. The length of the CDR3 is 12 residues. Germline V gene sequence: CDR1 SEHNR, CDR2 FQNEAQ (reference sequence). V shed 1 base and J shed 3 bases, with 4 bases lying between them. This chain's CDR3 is CASSLVHYEQYF. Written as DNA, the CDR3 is TGTGCCAGCAGCTTAGTTCACTACGAGCAGTACTTC.

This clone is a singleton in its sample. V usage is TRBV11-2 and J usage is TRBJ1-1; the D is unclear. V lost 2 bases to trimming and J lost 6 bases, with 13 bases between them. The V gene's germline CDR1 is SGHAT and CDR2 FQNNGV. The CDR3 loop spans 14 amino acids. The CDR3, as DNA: TGTGCCAGCAGCTTAACCCTACTAAGCCCTGAAGCTTTCTTT. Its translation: CASSLTLLSPEAFF.

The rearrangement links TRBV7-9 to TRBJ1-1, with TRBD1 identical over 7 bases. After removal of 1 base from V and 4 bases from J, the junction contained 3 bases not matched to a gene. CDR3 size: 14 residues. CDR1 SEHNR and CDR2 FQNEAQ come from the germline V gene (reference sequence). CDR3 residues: CASSLESGGTEAFF. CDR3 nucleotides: TGTGCCAGCAGCTTAGAGTCAGGGGGCACTGAAGCTTTCTTT.

In DNA, the CDR3 is TGTGCCAGCTCACCACCAGGGACAGGGGTTGAAAAACTGTTTTTT. Protein: CASSPPGTGVEKLFF. The chain recombines TRBV18 with TRBJ1-4; TRBD1 agrees at 10 bases. The CDR3 runs to 15 residues. In germline, CDR1 is KGHSH, CDR2 LQKENI. Germline trimming cut 0 bases from V and 7 bases from J; bases unmatched to any gene: 2. Variable domain in full (rest from reference TRBV18 and TRBJ1-4): NAGVMQNPRHLVRRRGQEARLRCSPMKGHSHVYWYRQLPEEGLKFMVYLQKENIIDESGMPKERFSAEFPKEGPSILRIQQVVRGDSAAYFCASSPPGTGVEKLFFGSGTQLSVL.

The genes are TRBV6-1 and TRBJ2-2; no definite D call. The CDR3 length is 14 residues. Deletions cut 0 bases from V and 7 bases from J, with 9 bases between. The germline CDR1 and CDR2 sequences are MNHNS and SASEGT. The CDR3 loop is CASSEAPADGELFF. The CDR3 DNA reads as TGTGCCAGCAGTGAAGCCCCCGCGGACGGGGAGCTGTTTTTT.

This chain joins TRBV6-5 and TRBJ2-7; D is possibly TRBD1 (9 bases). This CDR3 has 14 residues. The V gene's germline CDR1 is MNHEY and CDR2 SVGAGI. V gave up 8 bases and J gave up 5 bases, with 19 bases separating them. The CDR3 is CASRSGGTGHEQYF. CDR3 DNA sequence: TGTGCCAGCCGCTCGGGAGGGACAGGGCACGAGCAGTACTTC.